Listed below are T cell receptor beta chains from one sample, sequenced in a study of graft-versus-host responses after intestinal transplantation. Profiling relied on immunoSEQ multiplex PCR, and the TCRdb table lists in-frame clones only, not all of them. The sample shows fewer than 50,000 clones, 91% of them seen only once. The sequences come from PBMCs, collected 524 days after transplant. These receptors were obtained from a human patient who received an intestinal transplant, so some T cells may come from the graft donor. CDR3s include the opening cysteine and the closing phenylalanine or tryptophan. A D gene is named only where the DNA matches it firmly. Size tells how often a clone was seen (once, few, many) or the class of an expanded clone, and some rows leave it out.

clone size: -
V gene: TRBV27
D gene: TRBD1
CDR3 protein: CASSWGTGFDNSPLHF

clone size: -
V gene: TRBV28
D gene: TRBD1
CDR3 protein: CASSPDRGNNIQYF

clone size: -
V gene: TRBV2
D gene: -
CDR3 protein: CASSFRQVAYGYTF

clone size: -
V gene: TRBV6-1
D gene: -
CDR3 protein: CASSLRVGKQNEAFF

clone size: -
V gene: TRBV10-2
D gene: TRBD1
CDR3 protein: CASSGRGTGYSAGANVLTF

clone size: -
V gene: TRBV7-2
D gene: -
CDR3 protein: CASSRERSSTDTQYF

clone size: -
V gene: TRBV5-1
D gene: TRBD2
CDR3 protein: CASNPEASGRAWDTGELFF

clone size: -
V gene: TRBV4-3
D gene: TRBD1
CDR3 protein: CASSQDPGGGMGQSNEKLFF

clone size: -
V gene: TRBV7-3
D gene: -
CDR3 protein: CASSATGGGQDTEAFF

clone size: -
V gene: TRBV6-5
D gene: TRBD1
CDR3 protein: CASSRDSYNSPLHF

clone size: once
V gene: TRBV28
D gene: -
CDR3 protein: CASRLTGLPSTDTQYF

clone size: -
V gene: TRBV27
D gene: -
CDR3 protein: CASNMSGADSGNTIYF

clone size: few
V gene: TRBV30
D gene: TRBD1
CDR3 protein: CAWSVATGIWGYTF

clone size: -
V gene: TRBV10-3
D gene: -
CDR3 protein: CAISELNHEQYF

clone size: -
V gene: TRBV7-2
D gene: TRBD1
CDR3 protein: CASSGGQANYGYTF

clone size: -
V gene: TRBV4-1
D gene: -
CDR3 protein: CASSVKTDPLNEKLFF

clone size: -
V gene: TRBV28
D gene: -
CDR3 protein: CASRLGGVTEAFF

clone size: -
V gene: TRBV29-1
D gene: -
CDR3 protein: CSVERGARTQETQYF

clone size: -
V gene: TRBV7-9
D gene: -
CDR3 protein: CASSSVAGSSTGYTF

clone size: -
V gene: TRBV11-2
D gene: TRBD1
CDR3 protein: CASSFPGQREKLFF

clone size: -
V gene: TRBV7-8
D gene: TRBD2
CDR3 protein: CASSLWAGGQGETQYF

clone size: -
V gene: TRBV27
D gene: -
CDR3 protein: CASKLGATSGANVLTF

clone size: medium-sized
V gene: TRBV7-9
D gene: TRBD1
CDR3 protein: CASSLSGTGALNTGELFF

clone size: -
V gene: TRBV7-2
D gene: TRBD1
CDR3 protein: CASSLRQGAYNEQFF

clone size: -
V gene: TRBV5-4
D gene: TRBD2
CDR3 protein: CASSWGLAGRQETQYF

clone size: -
V gene: TRBV28
D gene: -
CDR3 protein: CASSLLLGWVTEAFF

clone size: -
V gene: TRBV7-9
D gene: -
CDR3 protein: CASSLRSGESPLHF

clone size: -
V gene: TRBV5-6
D gene: -
CDR3 protein: CASSSWTQDEKLFF

clone size: -
V gene: TRBV28
D gene: -
CDR3 protein: CASSLVPTNQPQHF

clone size: -
V gene: TRBV5-1
D gene: -
CDR3 protein: CASSLGQAGATMSSSFGEQFF

clone size: -
V gene: TRBV21-1
D gene: -
CDR3 protein: CASSKLDRGRKTQYF

clone size: -
V gene: TRBV29-1
D gene: TRBD2
CDR3 protein: CSVERSGIYEQFF

clone size: -
V gene: TRBV4-1
D gene: -
CDR3 protein: CASSQVSRAPYNEQFF

clone size: -
V gene: TRBV7-7
D gene: -
CDR3 protein: CASSLASRAAYNEQFF

clone size: -
V gene: TRBV10-3
D gene: TRBD2
CDR3 protein: CAIRNQREGTDTQYF

clone size: -
V gene: TRBV6-1
D gene: -
CDR3 protein: CASSPYRAPNTEAFF

clone size: -
V gene: TRBV19
D gene: -
CDR3 protein: CASIFSDSTEAFF

clone size: -
V gene: TRBV9
D gene: -
CDR3 protein: CASSASRLANYGYTF

clone size: -
V gene: TRBV7-8
D gene: -
CDR3 protein: CASSLGGEQFF

clone size: -
V gene: TRBV6-4
D gene: TRBD2
CDR3 protein: CASSDSGGRSLQFF

clone size: -
V gene: TRBV5-4
D gene: TRBD2
CDR3 protein: CASSTGLAGGPFRELFF